The rows below give T cell receptor beta chains drawn from one sample of a study of molecular identifiers for immune sequencing clone quantification. TCRdb reprocessed the PCR reads with MiXCR, giving one entry per CDR3 protein. The sample lists more than 550,000 distinct CDR3 sequences; about 25% were seen once. Specimen: naive CD8+ T cells from blood, with Jurkat cell RNA spiked in. The receptors shown here come from a human donor in good health. Some libraries in this study had Jurkat cell RNA spiked in. The CDR3 runs from the conserved cysteine through the conserved F or W. The D gene is left open where the match is weak. Only part of the rows carry a size: once, few, many, or a class if the clone is expanded.

>TRBV7-9|TRBD2|.|TRBJ2-7
TGTGCCAGCAGCTCTGGCCGGCGGGAGATCCACGAGCAGTACTTC
CASSSGRREIHEQYF
>TRBV6-2/TRBV6-3|.|.|TRBJ2-1
TGTGCCAGCAGTTACTCGGGGGCCTCCTACAATGAGCGGTTCTTC
CASSYSGASYNERFF
>TRBV6-2/TRBV6-3|.|.|TRBJ1-5
TGTGCCATCACTGGGGGGGTTACCGTGGCCCAGCATTTT
CAITGGVTVAQHF
>TRBV20-1|.|few|TRBJ1-4
TGCAGTGCTAGGGGTAGGGCAGAAGCAACTAATGAAAAACTGTTTTTT
CSARGRAEATNEKLFF
>TRBV3-1|TRBD2|.|TRBJ2-7
TGTGCCAGCAGCCAACCCAGCGGGGGGGCCCACGAGCAGTACTTC
CASSQPSGGAHEQYF
>TRBV29-1|.|few|TRBJ2-1
TGCAGCGCCGACCGGACAGATTACAATGAGCAGTTCTTC
CSADRTDYNEQFF
>TRBV20-1|.|few|TRBJ1-6
TGCAGTGCCGACGTGGGTGGTCCACCCCTCCACTTT
CSADVGGPPLHF
>TRBV28|TRBD2|few|TRBJ2-1
TGTGCCAGCAGTTACAGCGGGAGTTTCGATGAGCAGTTCTTC
CASSYSGSFDEQFF
>TRBV7-2|.|.|TRBJ2-7
TGTGCCAGCAGCTTAGGTGGAGACTCCTACGCGCAGTACTTC
CASSLGGDSYAQYF
>TRBV2|TRBD1|.|TRBJ2-5
TGTGCCAGCATTTCGGGACAGGCCGGGTGGGAGACCCAGTACTTC
CASISGQAGWETQYF
>TRBV5-1|TRBD1|.|TRBJ1-1
TGCGCCAGCAGCAAAGGACAGGGGGCGTGGGGTACTGAAGCTTTCTTT
CASSKGQGAWGTEAFF
>TRBV20-1|.|.|TRBJ1-1
TGCAGTGCTAGGATCCGGTCCGTGAACACTGAAGCTTTCTTT
CSARIRSVNTEAFF
>TRBV6-2/TRBV6-3|TRBD1|few|TRBJ1-1
TGTGCCAGCAGTTACAGGGGGCCCGCTGAAGCTTTCTTT
CASSYRGPAEAFF
>TRBV29-1|.|.|TRBJ1-1
TGCAGCGTTGATATGGGCGAAGCTTTCTTT
CSVDMGEAFF
>TRBV28|.|many|TRBJ2-4
TGTGCCAGCAGTCGGTTAGGACAGAAAGAGGTAAACATTCAGTACTTC
CASSRLGQKEVNIQYF
>TRBV5-6|.|few|TRBJ1-6
TGTGCCAGCAGCTTGAACAGGGTTCTCCCACCCCTCCACTTT
CASSLNRVLPPLHF